The 10 T cell receptor beta chains in this list originate from one sample, sequenced in a study of blood T cell repertoires in COVID-19. This table comes from immunoSEQ multiplex PCR, and its TCRdb copy is limited to in-frame clones, with some not included. This table has about 160,000 clones, over 80% appearing once. Sequencing was done on a sample of peripheral blood. The receptors here all came from a woman at least 80 years old with active or convalescent COVID-19.

The chain employs TRBV29-1 and TRBJ2-1; TRBD2 aligns across 8 bases. The CDR3 is 14 amino acids. Germline trimming cut 5 bases from V and 9 bases from J; bases unmatched to any gene: 12. The germline V gene encodes CDR1 SQVTM and CDR2 ANQGSEA. The CDR3 sequence is CSVRTGGLSGEQFF. The CDR3 coding sequence is TGCAGCGTTAGAACGGGGGGGCTGTCTGGTGAGCAGTTCTTC.

This chain joins TRBV19 and TRBJ2-6, with D perhaps TRBD1 (6 bases). The V end was cut by 7 bases, the J end by 0 bases, with 19 bases between. CDR3 length: 18 residues. Germline assignment: CDR1 LNHDA and CDR2 SQIVND (reference sequence). DNA of the CDR3: TGTGCCAGTACACTAAACAGGGTTAAAGGCTCTGGGGCCAACGTCCTGACTTTC. Amino acids: CASTLNRVKGSGANVLTF.

This clone was seen at least ten times. The chain employs TRBV2 and TRBJ1-2; TRBD1 matches 7 bases. CDR3 length equals 13 residues. Germline V gene data show CDR1 as SNHLY and CDR2 as FYNNEI. Trimming took 6 bases from V and 5 from J; bases not matched to a gene: 6. The CDR3 DNA sequence: TGTGCCAGCAGCGGGACAGCGCATTATGGCTACACCTTC. It translates to CASSGTAHYGYTF. Combining the CDR3 with reference TRBV2 and TRBJ1-2 gives the whole variable domain EPEVTQTPSHQVTQMGQEVILRCVPISNHLYFYWYRQILGQKVEFLVSFYNNEISEKSEIFDDQFSVERPDGSNFTLKIRSTKLEDSAMYFCASSGTAHYGYTFGSGTRLTVV.

The V gene is TRBV10-3, the J gene TRBJ2-5; D gene ambiguous. Trimming stripped 10 bases from V and 1 base from J, with 13 bases between. Germline V gene data show CDR1 as ENHRY and CDR2 as SYGVKD. The CDR3 is 13 residues long. The CDR3 sequence is CATTPGGQETQYF. CDR3 nucleotides: TGTGCCACCACTCCAGGTGGCCAAGAGACCCAGTACTTC.

This clone was counted only a few times. V is TRBV29-1 and J is TRBJ1-1; 11 nucleotides agree with TRBD1. Losses at the gene ends were 7 bases for V and 0 bases for J; bases not matched to a gene: 4. CDR1 SQVTM and CDR2 ANQGSEA come from the germline V gene. The CDR3 length is 14 residues. The CDR3 loop reads CSATDRGLNTEAFF. The CDR3 bases are TGCAGCGCCACGGACAGGGGGCTGAACACTGAAGCTTTCTTT.

The sample holds one count of this clone. The chain is built from TRBV3-1 (or the pseudogene TRBV3-2) and TRBJ1-6; D is unresolved. The germline V and J ends were trimmed by 0 bases and 9 bases, with 12 bases remaining between them. This CDR3 is built from 15 residues. Germline lookup yields CDR1 LGHDT and CDR2 YNNKEL (reference sequence). The CDR3 bases are TGTGCCAGCAGCCAAGAACCGGGGTGGGGTTCACCCCTCCACTTT. Translation gives CASSQEPGWGSPLHF.

The chain is built from TRBV5-1 and TRBJ1-5; 7 bases map to TRBD1. Germline-derived CDR1 and CDR2 are SGHRS and YFSETQ. Trimming removed 4 bases from V and 5 bases from J; junction bases left unmatched: 6. The CDR3 is made up of 14 amino acids. The CDR3 is CASSPGTADQPQHF. Written as DNA, the CDR3 is TGCGCCAGCAGCCCGGGGACAGCCGATCAGCCCCAGCATTTT.

The chain is built from TRBV18 and TRBJ1-3, with TRBD1 matching 9 bases. The trim removed 5 bases at V and 0 bases at J, leaving 11 bases unmatched. Germline CDR1 KGHSH, CDR2 LQKENI. The CDR3 loop spans 18 amino acids. The CDR3 nucleotides are TGTGCCAGCTCAACGCAAATGGGACAGGGCAGCTCTGGAAACACCATATATTTT. Its protein product is CASSTQMGQGSSGNTIYF.

The rearrangement links TRBV24-1 to TRBJ1-4, with TRBD1 matching 7 bases. Unmatched junction bases numbered 19, after V lost 12 bases and J lost 7 bases. Germline CDR1 and CDR2: KGHDR and SFDVKD. The CDR3 length is 16 residues. In DNA form, the CDR3 reads TGTGCCCGGGAGCCAGGGGGTAGGAAGAGGGGTGAAAAACTGTTTTTT. Translated: CAREPGGRKRGEKLFF.

Many counts were recorded for this clone. The sample has other DNA sequences that encode this CDR3 too. The rearrangement joins TRBV5-1 to TRBJ1-6; D may be TRBD1 (6 bases). This CDR3 region has 16 residues. Trimming took off 0 bases at V and 5 bases at J, with 12 bases between the two ends. Germline V CDR1 and CDR2: SGHRS, YFSETQ. CDR3 sequence reads: CASSLVQGSDNSPLHF. CDR3 nucleotide sequence: TGCGCCAGCAGCTTGGTACAGGGATCGGATAATTCACCCCTCCACTTT.